This entry lists 2 T cell receptor beta chains sequenced from one sample in a study of T cell responses to AZD1222 COVID-19 vaccine. The data were produced by immunoSEQ multiplex PCR, yet TCRdb's version contains in-frame clones alone and is incomplete. The table records roughly 200,000 clones, 92% of them present only once. Sequenced here: peripheral blood, sampled on day 0 of AZD1222 vaccination. These receptors were taken from an adult in good health.

The chain carries TRBV10-3 and TRBJ1-2; 8 nucleotides line up with TRBD1. The CDR3 is made up of 11 amino acids. The V gene's germline CDR1 is ENHRY and CDR2 SYGVKD. With 10 bases clipped from V and 8 bases from J, the junction kept 6 bases outside the gene matches. The DNA for the CDR3 is TGTGCCACCCGGGACAGGCCGGGCTACACCTTC. Amino acid sequence: CATRDRPGYTF.

This chain links TRBV11-1 with TRBJ1-2; 7 nucleotides line up with TRBD1. The germline V gene encodes CDR1 SGHAT and CDR2 FQDESV (reference sequence). There are 13 residues in the CDR3. Trimming at V came to 3 bases and at J to 8 bases, leaving 6 bases not matched to a gene. This chain's CDR3 is CASSFFGTEGYTF. For the CDR3, the DNA is TGTGCCAGCAGCTTTTTTGGGACAGAAGGCTACACCTTC.